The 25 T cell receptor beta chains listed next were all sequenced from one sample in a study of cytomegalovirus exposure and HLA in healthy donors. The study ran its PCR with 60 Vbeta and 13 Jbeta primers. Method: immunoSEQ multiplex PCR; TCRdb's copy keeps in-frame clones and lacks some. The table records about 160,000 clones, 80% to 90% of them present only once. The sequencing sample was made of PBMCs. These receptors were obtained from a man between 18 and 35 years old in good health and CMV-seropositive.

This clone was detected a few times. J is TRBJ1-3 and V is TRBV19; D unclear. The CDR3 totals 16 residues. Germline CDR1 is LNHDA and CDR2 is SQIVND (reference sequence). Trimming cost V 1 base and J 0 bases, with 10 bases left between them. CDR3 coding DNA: TGTGCCAGTAGTATAGTGTCGGTTCTCTCTGGAAACACCATATATTTT. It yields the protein CASSIVSVLSGNTIYF.

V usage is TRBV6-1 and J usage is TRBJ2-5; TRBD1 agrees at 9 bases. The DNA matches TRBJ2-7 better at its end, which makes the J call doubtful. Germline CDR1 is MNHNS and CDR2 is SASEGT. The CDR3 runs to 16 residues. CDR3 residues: CASSEAGQGLPYEQYF. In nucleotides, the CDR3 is TGTGCCAGCAGTGAAGCGGGACAGGGCCTACCCTACGAGCAGTACTTC.

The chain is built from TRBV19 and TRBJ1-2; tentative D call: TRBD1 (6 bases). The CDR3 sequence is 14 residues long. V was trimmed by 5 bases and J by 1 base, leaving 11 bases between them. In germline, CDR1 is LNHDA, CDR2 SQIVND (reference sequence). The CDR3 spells CASSFSGVNYGYTF. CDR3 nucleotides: TGTGCCAGTAGTTTCTCAGGGGTTAACTATGGCTACACCTTC.

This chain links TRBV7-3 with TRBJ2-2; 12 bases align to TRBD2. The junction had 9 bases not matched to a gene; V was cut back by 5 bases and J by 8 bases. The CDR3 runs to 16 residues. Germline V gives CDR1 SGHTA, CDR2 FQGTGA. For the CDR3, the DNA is TGTGCCAGCAGCCCGACGGGACTAGCGGGCCCGGGGGAGCTGTTTTTT. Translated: CASSPTGLAGPGELFF. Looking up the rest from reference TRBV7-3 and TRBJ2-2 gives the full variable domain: GAGVSQTPSNKVTEKGKYVELRCDPISGHTALYWYRQSLGQGPEFLIYFQGTGAADDSGLPNDRFFAVRPEGSVSTLKIQRTERGDSAVYLCASSPTGLAGPGELFFGEGSRLTVL.

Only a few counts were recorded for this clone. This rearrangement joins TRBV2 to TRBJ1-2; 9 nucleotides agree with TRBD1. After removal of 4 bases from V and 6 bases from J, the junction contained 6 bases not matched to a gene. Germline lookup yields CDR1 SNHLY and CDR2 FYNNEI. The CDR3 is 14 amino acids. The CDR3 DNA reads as TGTGCCAGCAGTGGACAGGGGGTATTTGATGGCTACACCTTC. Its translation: CASSGQGVFDGYTF.

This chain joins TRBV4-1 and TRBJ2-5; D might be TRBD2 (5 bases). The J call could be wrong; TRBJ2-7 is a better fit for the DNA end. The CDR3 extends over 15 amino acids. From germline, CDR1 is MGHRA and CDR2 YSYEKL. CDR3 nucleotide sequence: TGCGCCAGCAGCCAAGGGGCGGGCGCCCCCTACGAGCAGTACTTC. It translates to CASSQGAGAPYEQYF.

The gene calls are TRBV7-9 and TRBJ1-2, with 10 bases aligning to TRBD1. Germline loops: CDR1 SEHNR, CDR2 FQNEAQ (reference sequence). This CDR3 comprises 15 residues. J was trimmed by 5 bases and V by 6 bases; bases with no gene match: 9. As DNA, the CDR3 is TGTGCCAGCAGACCGGCCGGGACAGGGGATTATGGCTACACCTTC. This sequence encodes CASRPAGTGDYGYTF.

The CDR3 is CASSFTGVNTEAFF. Written as DNA, the CDR3 is TGTGCCAGTAGTTTTACAGGGGTGAACACTGAAGCTTTCTTT. The chain employs TRBV19 and TRBJ1-1, with 7 bases that match TRBD1. Germline-derived CDR1 and CDR2 are LNHDA and SQIVND (reference sequence). J lost 0 bases, V lost 5 bases, and 3 bases had no gene match. The CDR3 is 14 residues long. Supplemented by reference TRBV19 and TRBJ1-1, the full variable domain reads DGGITQSPKYLFRKEGQNVTLSCEQNLNHDAMYWYRQDPGQGLRLIYYSQIVNDFQKGDIAEGYSVSREKKESFPLTVTSAQKNPTAFYLCASSFTGVNTEAFFGQGTRLTVV.

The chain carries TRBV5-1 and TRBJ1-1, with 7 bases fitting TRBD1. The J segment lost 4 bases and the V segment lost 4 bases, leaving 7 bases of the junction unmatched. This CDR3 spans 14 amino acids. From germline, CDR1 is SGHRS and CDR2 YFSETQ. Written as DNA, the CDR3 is TGCGCCAGCAGCCCTCAGGGGGGTGGCACTGAAGCTTTCTTT. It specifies CASSPQGGGTEAFF.

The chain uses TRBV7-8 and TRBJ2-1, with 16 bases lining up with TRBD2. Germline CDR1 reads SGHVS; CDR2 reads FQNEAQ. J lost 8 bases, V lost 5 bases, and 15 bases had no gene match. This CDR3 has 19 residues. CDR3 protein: CASSAGVGLAGGRVHEQFF. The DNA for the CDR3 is TGTGCCAGCAGCGCTGGGGTGGGACTAGCGGGGGGGCGAGTCCATGAGCAGTTCTTC.

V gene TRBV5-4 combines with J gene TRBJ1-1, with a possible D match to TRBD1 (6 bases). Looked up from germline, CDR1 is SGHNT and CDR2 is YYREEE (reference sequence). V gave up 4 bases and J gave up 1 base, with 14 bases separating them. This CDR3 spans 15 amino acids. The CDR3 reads CASSPLQGRNTEAFF. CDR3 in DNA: TGTGCCAGCAGCCCTTTACAGGGCAGGAACACTGAAGCTTTCTTT.

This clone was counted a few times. The CDR3 region has the DNA TGTGCCAGCAGCTCCCGACAGGGAGAACAGAACATTCAGTACTTC. Protein product: CASSSRQGEQNIQYF. The J gene is TRBJ2-4, the V gene TRBV7-9; 7 bases agree with TRBD1. Germline-derived CDR1 and CDR2 are SEHNR and FQNEAQ (reference sequence). With 4 bases clipped from V and 7 bases from J, the junction kept 10 bases outside the gene matches. The CDR3 extends over 15 amino acids.

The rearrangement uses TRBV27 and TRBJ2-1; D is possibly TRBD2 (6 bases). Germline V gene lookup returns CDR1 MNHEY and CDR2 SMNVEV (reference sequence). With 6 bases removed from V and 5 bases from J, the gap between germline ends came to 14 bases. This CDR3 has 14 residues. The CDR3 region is CASSPTGAHNEQFF. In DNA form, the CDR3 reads TGTGCCAGCAGCCCCACGGGAGCCCACAATGAGCAGTTCTTC.

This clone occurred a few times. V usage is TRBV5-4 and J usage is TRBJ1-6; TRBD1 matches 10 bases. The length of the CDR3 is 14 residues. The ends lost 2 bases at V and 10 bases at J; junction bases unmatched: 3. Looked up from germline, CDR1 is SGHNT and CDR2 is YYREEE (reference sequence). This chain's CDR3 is CASSLGQGVSPLHF. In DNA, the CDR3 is TGTGCCAGCAGCTTAGGACAGGGGGTCTCACCCCTCCACTTT.

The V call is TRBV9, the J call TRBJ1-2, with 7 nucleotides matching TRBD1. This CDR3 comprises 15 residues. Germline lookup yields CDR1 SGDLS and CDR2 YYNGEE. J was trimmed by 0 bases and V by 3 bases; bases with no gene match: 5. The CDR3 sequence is CASSATGVANYGYTF. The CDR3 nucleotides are TGTGCCAGCAGCGCTACAGGGGTCGCTAACTATGGCTACACCTTC.

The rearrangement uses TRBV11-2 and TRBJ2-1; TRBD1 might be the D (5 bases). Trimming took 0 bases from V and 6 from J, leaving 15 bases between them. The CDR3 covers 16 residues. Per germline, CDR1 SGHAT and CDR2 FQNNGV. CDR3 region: CASSLDVGAGLNEQFF. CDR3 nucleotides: TGTGCCAGCAGCTTAGATGTTGGGGCAGGCCTCAATGAGCAGTTCTTC.

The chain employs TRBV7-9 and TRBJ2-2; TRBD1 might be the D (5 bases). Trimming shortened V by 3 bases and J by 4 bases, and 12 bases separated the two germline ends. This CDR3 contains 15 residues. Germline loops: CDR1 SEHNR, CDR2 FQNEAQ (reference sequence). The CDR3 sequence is CASSFRRVSTGELFF. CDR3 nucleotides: TGTGCCAGCAGCTTTCGCAGGGTCAGCACCGGGGAGCTGTTTTTT.

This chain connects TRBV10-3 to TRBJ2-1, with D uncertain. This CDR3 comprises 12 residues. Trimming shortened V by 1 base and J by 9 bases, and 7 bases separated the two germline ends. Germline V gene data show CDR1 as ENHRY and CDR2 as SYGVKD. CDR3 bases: TGTGCCATCAGTGAGTTCGGTGGTGAGCAGTTCTTC. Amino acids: CAISEFGGEQFF.

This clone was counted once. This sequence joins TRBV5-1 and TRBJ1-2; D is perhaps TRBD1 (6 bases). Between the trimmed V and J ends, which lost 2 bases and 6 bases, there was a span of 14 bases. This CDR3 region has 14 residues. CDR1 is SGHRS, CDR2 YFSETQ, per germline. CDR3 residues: CASSFTNRADGYTF. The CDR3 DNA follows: TGCGCCAGCAGCTTTACAAACAGGGCGGATGGCTACACCTTC.

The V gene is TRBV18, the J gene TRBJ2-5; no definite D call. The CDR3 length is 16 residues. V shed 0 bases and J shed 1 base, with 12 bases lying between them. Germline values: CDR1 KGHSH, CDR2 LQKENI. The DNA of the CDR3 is TGTGCCAGCTCACCACCGGAATTAACAGTCCAAGAGACCCAGTACTTC. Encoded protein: CASSPPELTVQETQYF. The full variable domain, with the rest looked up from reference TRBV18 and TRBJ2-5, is NAGVMQNPRHLVRRRGQEARLRCSPMKGHSHVYWYRQLPEEGLKFMVYLQKENIIDESGMPKERFSAEFPKEGPSILRIQQVVRGDSAAYFCASSPPELTVQETQYFGPGTRLLVL.

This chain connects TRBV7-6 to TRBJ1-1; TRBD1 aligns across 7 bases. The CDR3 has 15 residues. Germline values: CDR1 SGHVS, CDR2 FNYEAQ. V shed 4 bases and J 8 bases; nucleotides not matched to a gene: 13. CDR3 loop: CASSSKTGAPAEAFF. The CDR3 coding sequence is TGTGCCAGCAGCTCAAAAACAGGGGCCCCCGCCGAAGCTTTCTTT.

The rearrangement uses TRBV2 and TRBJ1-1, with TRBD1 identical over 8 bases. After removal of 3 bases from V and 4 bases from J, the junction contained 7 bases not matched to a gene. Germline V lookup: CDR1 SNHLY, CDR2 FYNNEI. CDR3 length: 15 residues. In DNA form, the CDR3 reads TGTGCCAGCAGTGATCAAGCAGGGGGCATCACTGAAGCTTTCTTT. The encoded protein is CASSDQAGGITEAFF.

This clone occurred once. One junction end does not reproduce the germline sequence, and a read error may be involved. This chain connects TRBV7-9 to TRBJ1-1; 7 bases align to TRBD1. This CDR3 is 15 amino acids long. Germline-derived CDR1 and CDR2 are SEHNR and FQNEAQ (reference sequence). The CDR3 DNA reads TGTGCCAGCAGCCCCCGACAGGGCCCGAACGCTGAAGCTTTCTTT. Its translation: CASSPRQGPNAEAFF.

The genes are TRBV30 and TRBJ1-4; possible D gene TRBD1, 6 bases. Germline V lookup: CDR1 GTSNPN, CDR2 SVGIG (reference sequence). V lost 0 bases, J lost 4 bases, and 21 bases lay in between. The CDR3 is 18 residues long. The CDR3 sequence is CAWSVPTSERGSNEKLFF. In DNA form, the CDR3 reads TGTGCCTGGAGTGTACCCACCTCGGAAAGGGGGAGTAATGAAAAACTGTTTTTT.

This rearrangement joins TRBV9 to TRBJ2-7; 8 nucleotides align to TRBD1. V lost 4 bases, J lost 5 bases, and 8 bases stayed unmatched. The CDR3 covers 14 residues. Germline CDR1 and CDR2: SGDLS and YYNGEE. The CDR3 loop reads CASSPGQGWDEQYF. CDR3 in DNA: TGTGCCAGCAGCCCCGGACAGGGCTGGGACGAGCAGTACTTC.